These T cell receptor beta chains were read from a single sample in a study of T-cell reconstitution after alpha-beta-depleted transplantation in children. TCRdb reprocessed the PCR reads with MiXCR, giving one entry per CDR3 protein. The sample records 350,000 to 450,000 distinct CDR3 sequences, 13% being singletons. This specimen consisted of PBMCs, obtained from the stem cell graft. These receptors all stem from a human donor who donated a stem cell graft to a child with Fanconi anemia. The CDR3 runs from the conserved cysteine through the conserved F or W. A D gene is named only where the DNA matches it firmly. Clone size is stated in some rows and not others, as once, few, many or a class when expanded.

size | J | V | length | D | DNA | CDR3
few | TRBJ1-1 | TRBV5-1 | 13 | - | TGCGCCAGCAGCTTTGGGGGGGAGACTGAAGCTTTCTTT | CASSFGGETEAFF
- | TRBJ2-3 | TRBV6-2/TRBV6-3 | 15 | - | TGTGCCAGCAGTTACTCCGCTGGGTGGTCAGATACGCAGTATTTT | CASSYSAGWSDTQYF
few | TRBJ1-4 | TRBV20-1 | 13 | - | TGCAGTGCTAGATGGGGGGAGAATGAAAAACTGTTTTTT | CSARWGENEKLFF
many | TRBJ2-6 | TRBV7-6 | 19 | - | TGTGCCAGCAGCCAGGTCATGGACGCCTCGAACTCTGGGGCCAACGTCCTGACTTTC | CASSQVMDASNSGANVLTF
- | TRBJ1-1 | TRBV29-1 | 13 | - | TGCAGCGTTGCCCCCTTGGGGACCACTGAAGCTTTCTTT | CSVAPLGTTEAFF
few | TRBJ2-5 | TRBV5-1 | 14 | - | TGCGCCAGCAGCTTGGAACCCCTTGGAGAGACCCAGTACTTC | CASSLEPLGETQYF
few | TRBJ2-6 | TRBV6-2/TRBV6-3 | 15 | TRBD1 | TGTGCCAGCAGCCCCAGGGGGCTCGGGGCCAACGTCCTGACTTTC | CASSPRGLGANVLTF
few | TRBJ2-1 | TRBV4-3 | 13 | - | TGCGCCAGCAGCCAAGATTCGCCTAATGAGCAGTTCTTC | CASSQDSPNEQFF
many | TRBJ2-4 | TRBV6-1 | 13 | - | TGTGCCAGCAGGAGAGGGGGGGCTGACATTCAGTACTTC | CASRRGGADIQYF
few | TRBJ2-3 | TRBV7-3 | 18 | TRBD2 | TGTGCCAGCAGCTTAGCTTCCCCAAGCGGGGGGTGGGCAGATACGCAGTATTTT | CASSLASPSGGWADTQYF
- | TRBJ2-3 | TRBV5-1 | 14 | - | TGCGCCAGCAGTCCCTGGATTGAGGCAGATACGCAGTATTTT | CASSPWIEADTQYF
- | TRBJ2-1 | TRBV20-1 | 16 | TRBD2 | TGCAGTGCTACTAGCGGGGGGGCCGGATTCGAGGATGAGCAGTTCTTC | CSATSGGAGFEDEQFF
- | TRBJ2-7 | TRBV29-1 | 12 | - | TGCAGCGTTGAAGATCGGGCTGGCGAGCAGTACTTC | CSVEDRAGEQYF
- | TRBJ1-4 | TRBV12-3/TRBV12-4 | 14 | TRBD1 | TGTGCCAGCAGTCCCGGGACAGAAGCTGAAAAACTGTTTTTT | CASSPGTEAEKLFF
few | TRBJ2-1 | TRBV18 | 14 | - | TGTGCCAGCTCACCAGACACGAACGGGGATGAGCAGTTCTTC | CASSPDTNGDEQFF
- | TRBJ1-2 | TRBV29-1 | 15 | - | TGCAGCGTTGAAGAAGGGATCCCCCGGTCCTACGGCTACACCTTC | CSVEEGIPRSYGYTF
- | TRBJ1-6 | TRBV3-1 | 19 | - | TGTGCCAGCTGCCACCTTAACGTTTGGACCGGGACCGTGGATTCACCCCTCCACTTT | CASCHLNVWTGTVDSPLHF
few | TRBJ2-1 | TRBV7-3 | 16 | - | TGTGCCAGCAGCTTAAAGGGGCCGTTCTCCTACAATGAGCAGTTCTTC | CASSLKGPFSYNEQFF
many | TRBJ2-5 | TRBV20-1 | 13 | TRBD2 | TGCAGTGCTTCGCAAGTTGCGGGGGGTCCCCAGTACTTC | CSASQVAGGPQYF
few | TRBJ2-1 | TRBV12-3/TRBV12-4 | 13 | - | TGTGCCAGCAGCTCGGACGGGTGGAATGAGCAGTTCTTC | CASSSDGWNEQFF
- | TRBJ1-1 | TRBV29-1 | 12 | - | TGCAGCGTTGAAGATGAGGGACTTAAAGCTTTCTTT | CSVEDEGLKAFF
few | TRBJ2-1 | TRBV29-1 | 13 | TRBD2 | TGCAGCTTCAGCGGGGGGGCCTACAATGAGCAGTTCTTC | CSFSGGAYNEQFF
- | TRBJ2-2 | TRBV4-3 | 14 | TRBD1 | TGCGCCAGCAGGTTGGGACAGTACACCGGGGAGCTGTTTTTT | CASRLGQYTGELFF
- | TRBJ1-1 | TRBV5-1 | 15 | - | TGCGCCAGCACCGGGGGCCGGGGAGGTAACACTGAAGCTTTCTTT | CASTGGRGGNTEAFF
few | TRBJ2-2 | TRBV6-2/TRBV6-3 | 11 | - | TGTGCCAGCAGCCAAGGCGGGGAGCTGTTTTTT | CASSQGGELFF
few | TRBJ1-1 | TRBV29-1 | 13 | - | TGCAGCGTTGTGGCAGGGGTAGACACTGAAGCTTTCTTT | CSVVAGVDTEAFF
few | TRBJ2-7 | TRBV12-3/TRBV12-4 | 14 | - | TGTGCCAGCAGTTTATGGCCGCAGGGGTACGAGCAGTACTTC | CASSLWPQGYEQYF
few | TRBJ1-3 | TRBV7-2 | 15 | - | TGTGCCAGCAGCCAAAACGCCTTCTCTGGAAACACCATATATTTT | CASSQNAFSGNTIYF
- | TRBJ1-1 | TRBV19 | 13 | - | TGTGCCAGTAGTCTACAGGGATGGACTGAAGCTTTCTTT | CASSLQGWTEAFF